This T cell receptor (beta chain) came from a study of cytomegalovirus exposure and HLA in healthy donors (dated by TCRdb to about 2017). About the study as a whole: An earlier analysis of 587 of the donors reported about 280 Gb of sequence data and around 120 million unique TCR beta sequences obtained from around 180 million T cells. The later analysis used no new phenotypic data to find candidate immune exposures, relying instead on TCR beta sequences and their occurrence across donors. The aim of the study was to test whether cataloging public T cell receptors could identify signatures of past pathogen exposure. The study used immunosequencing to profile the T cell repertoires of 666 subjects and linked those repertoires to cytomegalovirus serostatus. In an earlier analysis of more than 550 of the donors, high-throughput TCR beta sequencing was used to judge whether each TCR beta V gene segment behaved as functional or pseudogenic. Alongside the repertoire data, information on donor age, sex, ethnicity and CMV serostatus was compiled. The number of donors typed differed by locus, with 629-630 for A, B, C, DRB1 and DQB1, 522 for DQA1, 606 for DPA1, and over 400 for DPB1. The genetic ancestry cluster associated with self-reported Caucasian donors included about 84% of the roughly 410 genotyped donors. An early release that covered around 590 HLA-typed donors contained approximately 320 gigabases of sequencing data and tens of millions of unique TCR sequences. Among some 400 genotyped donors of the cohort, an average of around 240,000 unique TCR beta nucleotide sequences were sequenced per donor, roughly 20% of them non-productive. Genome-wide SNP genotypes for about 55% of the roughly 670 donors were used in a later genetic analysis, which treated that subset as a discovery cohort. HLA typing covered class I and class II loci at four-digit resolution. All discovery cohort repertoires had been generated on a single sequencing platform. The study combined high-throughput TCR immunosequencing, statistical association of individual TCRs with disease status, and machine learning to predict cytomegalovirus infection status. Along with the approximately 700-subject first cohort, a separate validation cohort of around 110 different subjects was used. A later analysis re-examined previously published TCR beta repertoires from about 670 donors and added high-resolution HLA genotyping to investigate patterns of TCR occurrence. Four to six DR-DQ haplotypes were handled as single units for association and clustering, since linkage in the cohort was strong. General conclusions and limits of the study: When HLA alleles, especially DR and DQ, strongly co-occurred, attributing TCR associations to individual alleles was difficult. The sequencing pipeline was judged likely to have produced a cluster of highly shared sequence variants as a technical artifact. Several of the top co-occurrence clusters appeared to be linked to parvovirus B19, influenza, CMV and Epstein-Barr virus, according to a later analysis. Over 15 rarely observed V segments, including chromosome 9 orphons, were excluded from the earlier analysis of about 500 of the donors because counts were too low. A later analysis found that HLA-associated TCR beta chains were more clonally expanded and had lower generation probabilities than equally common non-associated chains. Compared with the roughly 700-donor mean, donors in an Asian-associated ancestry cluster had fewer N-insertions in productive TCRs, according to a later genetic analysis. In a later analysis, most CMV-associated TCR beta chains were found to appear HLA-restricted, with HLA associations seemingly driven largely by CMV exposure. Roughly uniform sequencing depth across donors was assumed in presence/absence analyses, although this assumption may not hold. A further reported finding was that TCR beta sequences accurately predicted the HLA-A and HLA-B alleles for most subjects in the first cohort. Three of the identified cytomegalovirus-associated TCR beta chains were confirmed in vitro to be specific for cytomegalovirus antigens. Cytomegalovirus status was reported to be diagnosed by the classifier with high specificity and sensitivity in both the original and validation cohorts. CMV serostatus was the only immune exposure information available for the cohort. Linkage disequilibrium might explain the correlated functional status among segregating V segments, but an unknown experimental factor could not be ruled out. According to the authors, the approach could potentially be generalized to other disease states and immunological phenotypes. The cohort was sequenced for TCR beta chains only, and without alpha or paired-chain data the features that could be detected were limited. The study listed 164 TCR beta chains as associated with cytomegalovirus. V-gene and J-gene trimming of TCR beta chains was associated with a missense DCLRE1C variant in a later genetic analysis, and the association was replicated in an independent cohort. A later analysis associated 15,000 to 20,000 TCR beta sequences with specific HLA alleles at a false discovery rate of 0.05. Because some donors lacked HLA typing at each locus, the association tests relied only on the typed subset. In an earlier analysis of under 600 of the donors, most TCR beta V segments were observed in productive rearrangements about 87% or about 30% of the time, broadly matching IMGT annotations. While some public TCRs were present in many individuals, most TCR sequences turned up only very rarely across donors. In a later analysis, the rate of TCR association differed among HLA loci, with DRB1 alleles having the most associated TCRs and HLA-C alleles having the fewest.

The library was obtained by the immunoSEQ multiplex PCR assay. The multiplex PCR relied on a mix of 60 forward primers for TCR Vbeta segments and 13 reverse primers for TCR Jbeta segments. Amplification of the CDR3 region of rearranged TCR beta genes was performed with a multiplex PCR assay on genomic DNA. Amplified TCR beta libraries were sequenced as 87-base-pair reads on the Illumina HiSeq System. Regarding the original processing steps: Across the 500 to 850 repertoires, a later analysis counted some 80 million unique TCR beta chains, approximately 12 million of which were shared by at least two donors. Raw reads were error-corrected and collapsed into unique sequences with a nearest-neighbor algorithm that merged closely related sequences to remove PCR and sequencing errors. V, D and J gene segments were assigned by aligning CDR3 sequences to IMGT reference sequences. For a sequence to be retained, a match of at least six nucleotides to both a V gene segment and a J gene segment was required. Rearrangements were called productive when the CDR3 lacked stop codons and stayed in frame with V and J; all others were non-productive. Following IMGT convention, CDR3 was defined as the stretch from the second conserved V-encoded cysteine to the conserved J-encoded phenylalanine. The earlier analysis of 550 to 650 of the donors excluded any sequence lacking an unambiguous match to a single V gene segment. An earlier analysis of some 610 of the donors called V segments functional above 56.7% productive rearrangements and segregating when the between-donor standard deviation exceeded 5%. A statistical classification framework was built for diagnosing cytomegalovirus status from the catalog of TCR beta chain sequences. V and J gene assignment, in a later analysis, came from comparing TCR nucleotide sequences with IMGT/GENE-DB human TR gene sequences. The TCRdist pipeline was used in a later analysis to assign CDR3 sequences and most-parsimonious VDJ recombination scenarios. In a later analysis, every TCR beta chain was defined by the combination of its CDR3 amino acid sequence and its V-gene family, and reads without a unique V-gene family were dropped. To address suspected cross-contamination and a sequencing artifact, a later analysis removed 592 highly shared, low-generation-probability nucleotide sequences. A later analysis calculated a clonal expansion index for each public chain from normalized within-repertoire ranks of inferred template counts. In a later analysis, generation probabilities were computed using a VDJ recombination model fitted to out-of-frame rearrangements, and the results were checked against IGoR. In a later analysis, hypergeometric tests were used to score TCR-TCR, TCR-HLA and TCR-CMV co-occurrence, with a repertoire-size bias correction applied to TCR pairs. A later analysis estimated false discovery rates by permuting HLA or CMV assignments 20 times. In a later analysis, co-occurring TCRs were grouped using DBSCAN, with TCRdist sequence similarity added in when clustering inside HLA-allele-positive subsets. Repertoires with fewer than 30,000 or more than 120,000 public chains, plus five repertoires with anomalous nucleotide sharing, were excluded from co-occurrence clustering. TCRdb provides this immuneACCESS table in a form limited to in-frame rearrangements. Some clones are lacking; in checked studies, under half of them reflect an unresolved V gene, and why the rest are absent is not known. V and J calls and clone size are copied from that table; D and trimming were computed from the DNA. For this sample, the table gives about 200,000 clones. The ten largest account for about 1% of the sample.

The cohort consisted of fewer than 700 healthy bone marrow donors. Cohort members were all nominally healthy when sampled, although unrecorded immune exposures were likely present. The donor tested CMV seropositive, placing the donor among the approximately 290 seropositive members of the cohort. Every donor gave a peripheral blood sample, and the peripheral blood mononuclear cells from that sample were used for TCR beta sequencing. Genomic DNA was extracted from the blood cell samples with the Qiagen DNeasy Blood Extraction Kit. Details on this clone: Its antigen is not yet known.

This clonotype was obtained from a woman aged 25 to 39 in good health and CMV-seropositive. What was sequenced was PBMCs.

The CDR3 region: CASRAAGQLSTEAFF. The nucleotide sequence is TGTGCCAGCAGGGCCGCGGGACAGTTGAGCACTGAAGCTTTCTTT. Recombination linked TRBV6-5 to TRBJ1-1; TRBD1 lines up with 7 middle nucleotides. CDR1 is given as MNHEY and CDR2 as SVGAGI, both from the germline V gene. The cysteine opens and the phenylalanine closes a CDR3 of 15 amino acids. Only CDR3 DNA remains: 45 bases, in frame from the first base. V has 6 bases trimmed and J has 4 bases trimmed; junction bases matching no gene number 11.